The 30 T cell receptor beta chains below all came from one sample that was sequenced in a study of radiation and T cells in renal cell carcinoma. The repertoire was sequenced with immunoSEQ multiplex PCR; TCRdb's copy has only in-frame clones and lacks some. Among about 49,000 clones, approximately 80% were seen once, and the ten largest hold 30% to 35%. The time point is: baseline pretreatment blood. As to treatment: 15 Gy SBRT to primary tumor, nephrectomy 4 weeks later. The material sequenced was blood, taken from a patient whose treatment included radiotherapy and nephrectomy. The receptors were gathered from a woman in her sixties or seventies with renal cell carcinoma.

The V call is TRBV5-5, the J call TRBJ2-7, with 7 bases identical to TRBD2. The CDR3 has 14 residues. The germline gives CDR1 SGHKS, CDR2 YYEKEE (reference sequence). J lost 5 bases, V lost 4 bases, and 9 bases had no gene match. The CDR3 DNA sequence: TGTGCCAGCAGCCTGAGTAGCGGGTTGAACGAGCAGTACTTC. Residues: CASSLSSGLNEQYF.

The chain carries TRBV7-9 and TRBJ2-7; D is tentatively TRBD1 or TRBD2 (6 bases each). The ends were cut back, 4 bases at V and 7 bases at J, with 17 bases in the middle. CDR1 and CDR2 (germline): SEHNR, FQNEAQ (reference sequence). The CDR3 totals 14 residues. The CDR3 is CASSWGAAPTEQYF. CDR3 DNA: TGTGCCAGCAGCTGGGGGGCCGCCCCTACAGAGCAGTACTTC.

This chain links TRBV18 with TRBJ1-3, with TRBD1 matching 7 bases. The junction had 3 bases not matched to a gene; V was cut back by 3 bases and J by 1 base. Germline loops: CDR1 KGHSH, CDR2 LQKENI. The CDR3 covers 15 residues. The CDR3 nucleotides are TGTGCCAGCTCACCCTTGACAGGGTCTGGAAACACCATATATTTT. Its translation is CASSPLTGSGNTIYF.

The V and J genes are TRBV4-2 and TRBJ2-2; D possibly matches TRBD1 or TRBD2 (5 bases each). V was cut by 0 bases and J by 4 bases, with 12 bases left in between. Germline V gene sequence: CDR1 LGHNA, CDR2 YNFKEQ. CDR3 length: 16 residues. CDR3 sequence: CASSQDRRGSTGELFF. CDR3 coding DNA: TGTGCCAGCAGCCAAGATCGACGGGGCAGCACCGGGGAGCTGTTTTTT.

Written as DNA, the CDR3 is TGTGCCAGCAGTTTCTCCGGACTAGCGGGAGACTGGGGCTACGAGCAGTACTTC. Translating it yields CASSFSGLAGDWGYEQYF. J is TRBJ2-7 and V is TRBV27; 13 nucleotides agree with TRBD2. V gave up 3 bases and J gave up 3 bases; unmatched junction bases: 11. Germline assignment: CDR1 MNHEY and CDR2 SMNVEV (reference sequence). CDR3 length: 18 amino acids.

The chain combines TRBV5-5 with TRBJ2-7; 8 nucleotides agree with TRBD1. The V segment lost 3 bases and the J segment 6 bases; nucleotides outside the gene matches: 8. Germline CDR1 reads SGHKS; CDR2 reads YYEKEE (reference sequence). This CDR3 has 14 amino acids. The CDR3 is CASSSRTGPGEQYF. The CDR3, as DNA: TGTGCCAGCAGCTCTAGGACAGGGCCGGGCGAGCAGTACTTC.

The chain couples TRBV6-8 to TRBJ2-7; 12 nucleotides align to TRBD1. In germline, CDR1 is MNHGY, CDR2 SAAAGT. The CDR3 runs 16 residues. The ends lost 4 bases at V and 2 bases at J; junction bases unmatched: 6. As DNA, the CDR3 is TGTGCCAGCAGTTTGGACCGGGACAGGGGGCCCTACGAGCAGTACTTC. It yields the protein CASSLDRDRGPYEQYF.

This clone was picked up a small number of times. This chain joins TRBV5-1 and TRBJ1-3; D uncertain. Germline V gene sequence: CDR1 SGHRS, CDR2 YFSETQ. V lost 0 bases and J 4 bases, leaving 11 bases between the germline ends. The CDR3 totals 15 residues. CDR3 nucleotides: TGCGCCAGCAGCTTGGACATATCCCCAGGAAACACCATATATTTT. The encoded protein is CASSLDISPGNTIYF.

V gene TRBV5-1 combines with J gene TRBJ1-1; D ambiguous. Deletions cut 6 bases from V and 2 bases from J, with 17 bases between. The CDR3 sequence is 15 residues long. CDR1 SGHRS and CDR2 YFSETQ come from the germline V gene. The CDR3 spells CASIEKAGGNTEAFF. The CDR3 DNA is TGCGCCAGCATCGAAAAGGCGGGAGGTAACACTGAAGCTTTCTTT. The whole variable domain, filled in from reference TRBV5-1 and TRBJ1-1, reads KAGVTQTPRYLIKTRGQQVTLSCSPISGHRSVSWYQQTPGQGLQFLFEYFSETQRNKGNFPGRFSGRQFSNSRSEMNVSTLELGDSALYLCASIEKAGGNTEAFFGQGTRLTVV.

The CDR3 here is CASSLGSSMGTNGYTF. The CDR3 coding sequence is TGCGCCAGCAGCTTGGGGAGTAGTATGGGGACAAATGGCTACACCTTC. The chain combines TRBV5-1 with TRBJ1-2, with D maybe TRBD1 (6 bases). The CDR3 runs 16 residues. Trimming shortened V by 0 bases and J by 6 bases, and 18 bases separated the two germline ends. From germline, CDR1 is SGHRS and CDR2 YFSETQ.

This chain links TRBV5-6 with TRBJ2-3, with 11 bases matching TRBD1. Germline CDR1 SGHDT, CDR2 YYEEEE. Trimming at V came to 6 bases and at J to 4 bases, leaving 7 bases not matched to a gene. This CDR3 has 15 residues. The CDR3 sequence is CASTHQGQGADTQYF. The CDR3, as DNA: TGTGCCAGCACACACCAGGGACAGGGGGCAGATACGCAGTATTTT.

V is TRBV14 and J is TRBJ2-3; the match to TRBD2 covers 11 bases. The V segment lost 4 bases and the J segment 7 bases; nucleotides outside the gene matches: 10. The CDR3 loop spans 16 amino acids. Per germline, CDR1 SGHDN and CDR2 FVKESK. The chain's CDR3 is CASSLGLAERRNTQYF. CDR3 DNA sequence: TGTGCCAGCAGCCTGGGACTAGCGGAGCGGCGGAATACGCAGTATTTT. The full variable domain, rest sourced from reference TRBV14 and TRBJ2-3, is EAGVTQFPSHSVIEKGQTVTLRCDPISGHDNLYWYRRVMGKEIKFLLHFVKESKQDESGMPNNRFLAERTGGTYSTLKVQPAELEDSGVYFCASSLGLAERRNTQYFGPGTRLTVL.

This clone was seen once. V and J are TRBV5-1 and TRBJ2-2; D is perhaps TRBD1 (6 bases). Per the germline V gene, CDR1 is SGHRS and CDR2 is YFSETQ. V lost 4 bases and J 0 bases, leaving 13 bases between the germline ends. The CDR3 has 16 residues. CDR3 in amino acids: CASSQDSKTNTGELFF. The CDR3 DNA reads TGCGCCAGCAGCCAGGACAGCAAGACGAACACCGGGGAGCTGTTTTTT. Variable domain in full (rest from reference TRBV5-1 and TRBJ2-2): KAGVTQTPRYLIKTRGQQVTLSCSPISGHRSVSWYQQTPGQGLQFLFEYFSETQRNKGNFPGRFSGRQFSNSRSEMNVSTLELGDSALYLCASSQDSKTNTGELFFGEGSRLTVL.

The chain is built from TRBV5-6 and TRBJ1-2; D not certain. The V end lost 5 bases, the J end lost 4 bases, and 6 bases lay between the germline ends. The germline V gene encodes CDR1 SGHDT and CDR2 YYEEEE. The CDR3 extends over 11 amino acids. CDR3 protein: CASSEAYGYTF. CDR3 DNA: TGTGCCAGCAGTGAGGCCTATGGCTACACCTTC.

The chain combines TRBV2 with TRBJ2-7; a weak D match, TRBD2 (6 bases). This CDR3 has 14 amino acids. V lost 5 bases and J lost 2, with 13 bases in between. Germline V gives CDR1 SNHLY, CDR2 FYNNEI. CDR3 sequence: CASSPRLEAYEQYF. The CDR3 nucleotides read TGTGCCAGCAGTCCCCGACTAGAGGCCTACGAGCAGTACTTC.

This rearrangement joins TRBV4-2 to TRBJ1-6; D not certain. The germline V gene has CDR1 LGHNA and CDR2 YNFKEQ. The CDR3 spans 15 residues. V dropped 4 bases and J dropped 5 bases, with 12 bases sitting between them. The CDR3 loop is CASSRKGDDNSPLHF. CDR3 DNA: TGTGCCAGCAGCCGTAAGGGAGATGATAATTCACCCCTCCACTTT.

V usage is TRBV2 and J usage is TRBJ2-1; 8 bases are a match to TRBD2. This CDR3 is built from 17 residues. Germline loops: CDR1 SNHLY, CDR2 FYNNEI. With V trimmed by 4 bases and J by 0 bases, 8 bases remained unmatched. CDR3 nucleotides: TGTGCCAGCAGTGCGGGGCCAAGCGGGAGCTCCTACAATGAGCAGTTCTTC. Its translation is CASSAGPSGSSYNEQFF.

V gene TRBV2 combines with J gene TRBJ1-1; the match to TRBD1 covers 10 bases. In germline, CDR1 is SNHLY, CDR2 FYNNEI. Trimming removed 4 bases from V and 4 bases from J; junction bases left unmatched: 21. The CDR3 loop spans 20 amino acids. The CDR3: CASSVEPPGTGDGWGTEAFF. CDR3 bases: TGTGCCAGCAGTGTCGAACCCCCCGGGACAGGGGATGGTTGGGGCACTGAAGCTTTCTTT. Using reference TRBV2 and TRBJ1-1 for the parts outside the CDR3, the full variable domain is EPEVTQTPSHQVTQMGQEVILRCVPISNHLYFYWYRQILGQKVEFLVSFYNNEISEKSEIFDDQFSVERPDGSNFTLKIRSTKLEDSAMYFCASSVEPPGTGDGWGTEAFFGQGTRLTVV.

The chain's CDR3 is CASSLLGQSYEQYF. CDR3 bases: TGTGCCAGCAGTTTACTGGGACAGTCCTACGAGCAGTACTTC. The chain uses TRBV27 and TRBJ2-7; 7 bases agree with TRBD1. This CDR3 is 14 amino acids long. CDR1 is MNHEY and CDR2 is SMNVEV in the germline V gene (reference sequence). After removal of 2 bases from V and 1 base from J, the junction contained 2 bases not matched to a gene.

CDR3 region: CASSNPGGYEQYF. The CDR3 bases are TGTGCCAGCAGTAACCCGGGTGGGTACGAGCAGTACTTC. The rearrangement links TRBV6-5 to TRBJ2-7; D is ambiguous. The CDR3 is 13 residues long. The germline CDR1 and CDR2 sequences are MNHEY and SVGAGI. Trimming removed 5 bases from V and 4 bases from J, with 12 bases in between.

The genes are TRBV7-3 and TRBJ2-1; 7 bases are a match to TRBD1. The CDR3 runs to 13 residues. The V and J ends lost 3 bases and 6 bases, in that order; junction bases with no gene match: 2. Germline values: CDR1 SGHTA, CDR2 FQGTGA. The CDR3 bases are TGTGCCAGCAGCTTTGGACAGGCCAATGAGCAGTTCTTC. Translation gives CASSFGQANEQFF. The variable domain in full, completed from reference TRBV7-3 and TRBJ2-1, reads GAGVSQTPSNKVTEKGKYVELRCDPISGHTALYWYRQSLGQGPEFLIYFQGTGAADDSGLPNDRFFAVRPEGSVSTLKIQRTERGDSAVYLCASSFGQANEQFFGPGTRLTVL.

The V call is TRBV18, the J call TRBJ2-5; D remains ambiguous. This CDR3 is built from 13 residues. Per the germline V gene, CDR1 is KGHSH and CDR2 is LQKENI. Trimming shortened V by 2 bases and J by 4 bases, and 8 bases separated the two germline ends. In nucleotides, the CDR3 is TGTGCCAGCTCACCAGGAACGGGAGAGACCCAGTACTTC. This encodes CASSPGTGETQYF.

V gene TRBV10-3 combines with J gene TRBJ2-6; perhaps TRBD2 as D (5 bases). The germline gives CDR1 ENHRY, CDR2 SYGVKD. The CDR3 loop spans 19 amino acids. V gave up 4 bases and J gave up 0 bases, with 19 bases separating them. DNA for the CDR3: TGTGCCATCAGTGGGAGGACGGGTATGAAGTCCTCTGGGGCCAACGTCCTGACTTTC. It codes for CAISGRTGMKSSGANVLTF.

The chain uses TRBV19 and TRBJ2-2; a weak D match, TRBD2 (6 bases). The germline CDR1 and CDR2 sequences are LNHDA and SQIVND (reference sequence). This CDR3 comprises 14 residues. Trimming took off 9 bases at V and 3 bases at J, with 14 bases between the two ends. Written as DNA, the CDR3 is TGTGCCAGCCACTGGACTACCTACACCGGGGAGCTGTTTTTT. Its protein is CASHWTTYTGELFF.

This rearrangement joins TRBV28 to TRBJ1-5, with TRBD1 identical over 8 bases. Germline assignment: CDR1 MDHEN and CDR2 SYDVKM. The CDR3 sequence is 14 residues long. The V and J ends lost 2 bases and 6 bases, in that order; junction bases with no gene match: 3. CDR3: CASSLPGQGQPQHF. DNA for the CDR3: TGTGCCAGCAGTTTACCCGGACAGGGTCAGCCCCAGCATTTT.

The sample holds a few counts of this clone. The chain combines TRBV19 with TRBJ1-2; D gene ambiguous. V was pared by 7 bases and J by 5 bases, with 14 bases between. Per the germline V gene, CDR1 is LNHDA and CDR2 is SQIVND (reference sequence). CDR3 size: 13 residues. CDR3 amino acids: CASTPGRLYGYTF. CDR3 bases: TGTGCCAGTACCCCAGGACGGTTGTATGGCTACACCTTC. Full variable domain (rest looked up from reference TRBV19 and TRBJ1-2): DGGITQSPKYLFRKEGQNVTLSCEQNLNHDAMYWYRQDPGQGLRLIYYSQIVNDFQKGDIAEGYSVSREKKESFPLTVTSAQKNPTAFYLCASTPGRLYGYTFGSGTRLTVV.

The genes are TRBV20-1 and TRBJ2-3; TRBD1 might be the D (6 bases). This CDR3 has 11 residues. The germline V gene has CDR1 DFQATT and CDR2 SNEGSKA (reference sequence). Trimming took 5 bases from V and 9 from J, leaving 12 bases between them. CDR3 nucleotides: TGCAGTGCTTGGGACAATCCCACGCAGTATTTT. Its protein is CSAWDNPTQYF.

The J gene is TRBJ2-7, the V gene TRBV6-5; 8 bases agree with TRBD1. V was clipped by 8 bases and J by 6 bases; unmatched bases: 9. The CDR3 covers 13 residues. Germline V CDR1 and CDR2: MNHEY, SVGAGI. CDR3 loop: CASGPDRAREQYF. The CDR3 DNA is TGTGCCAGCGGGCCGGACAGGGCTCGCGAGCAGTACTTC.

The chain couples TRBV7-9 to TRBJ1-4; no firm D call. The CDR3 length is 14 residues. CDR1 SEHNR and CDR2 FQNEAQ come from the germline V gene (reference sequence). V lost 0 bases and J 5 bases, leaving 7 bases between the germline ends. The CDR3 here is CASSLATLNEKLFF. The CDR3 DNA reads TGTGCCAGCAGCTTAGCGACATTGAATGAAAAACTGTTTTTT.

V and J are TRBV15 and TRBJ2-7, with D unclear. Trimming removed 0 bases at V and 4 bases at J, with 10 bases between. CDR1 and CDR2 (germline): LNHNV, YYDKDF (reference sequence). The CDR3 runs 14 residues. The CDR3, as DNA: TGTGCCACCAGCAGAGAGGGGTTGGCGTACGAGCAGTACTTC. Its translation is CATSREGLAYEQYF.